Presented here are 12 T cell receptor beta chains from one specimen sequenced in a study of blood T cell repertoires in COVID-19. The table came from immunoSEQ multiplex PCR; TCRdb's copy has only in-frame clones and leaves some out. The table records roughly 220,000 clones, 75% to 90% of them present only once. Sequencing was performed on peripheral blood. These receptor sequences come from a woman of 80 years or more with COVID-19, enrolled during active disease.

The V gene is TRBV7-8, the J gene TRBJ1-3; D may be TRBD1 (5 bases). V was pared by 4 bases and J by 9 bases, with 13 bases between. The germline CDR1 and CDR2 sequences are SGHVS and FQNEAQ. This CDR3 comprises 13 residues. The CDR3, as DNA: TGTGCCAGCAGCTCGGGTCAAAGGGGCACCATATATTTT. Translating gives CASSSGQRGTIYF.

This clone was picked up one time. CDR3 sequence reads: CASIRSSRVRYGYTF. In DNA, the CDR3 is TGTGCCAGTATTCGCTCCTCCAGGGTTCGCTATGGCTACACCTTC. The rearrangement links TRBV19 to TRBJ1-2; D is perhaps TRBD1 (5 bases). Germline V gives CDR1 LNHDA, CDR2 SQIVND (reference sequence). Trimming pared 7 bases from V and 4 bases from J, leaving 19 bases between. The CDR3 runs to 15 residues. Using reference TRBV19 and TRBJ1-2 for the parts outside the CDR3, the full variable domain is DGGITQSPKYLFRKEGQNVTLSCEQNLNHDAMYWYRQDPGQGLRLIYYSQIVNDFQKGDIAEGYSVSREKKESFPLTVTSAQKNPTAFYLCASIRSSRVRYGYTFGSGTRLTVV.

The chain employs TRBV19 and TRBJ1-1; perhaps TRBD1 as D (6 bases). V dropped 1 base and J dropped 4 bases, with 13 bases sitting between them. The CDR3 has 15 residues. CDR1 and CDR2 (germline): LNHDA, SQIVND (reference sequence). The CDR3 protein is CASSIGTGRVTEAFF. Here the CDR3 DNA reads TGTGCCAGTAGTATAGGCACAGGGAGGGTCACTGAAGCTTTCTTT.

Comment on this clone: The same CDR3 is also encoded by other DNA sequences in this sample. The chain employs TRBV11-3 and TRBJ2-7; D is possibly TRBD2 (5 bases). Germline V lookup: CDR1 SGHNT, CDR2 YENEEA. The CDR3 consists of 14 residues. The V end was cut by 4 bases, the J end by 2 bases, with 12 bases between. In nucleotides, the CDR3 is TGTGCCAGCAGCTCACCGGGATCTCCCTACGAGCAGTACTTC. Its translation is CASSSPGSPYEQYF.

V usage is TRBV10-3 and J usage is TRBJ2-3; 10 bases align to TRBD2. This CDR3 spans 16 amino acids. Germline V CDR1 and CDR2: ENHRY, SYGVKD. Trimming cost V 3 bases and J 1 base; bases outside gene matches: 4. The CDR3 nucleotides read TGTGCCATCAGTGAAGGAAGCGGGGGGGGCACAGATACGCAGTATTTT. This encodes CAISEGSGGGTDTQYF.

The rearrangement joins TRBV6-2 or TRBV6-3 to TRBJ2-2; 9 nucleotides agree with TRBD1. Germline V gene data show CDR1 as MNHEY and CDR2 as SVGEGT. Trimming removed 2 bases from V and 4 bases from J; junction bases left unmatched: 8. The CDR3 extends over 17 amino acids. The CDR3 sequence is CASSYLLQGAGTGELFF. The DNA for the CDR3 is TGTGCCAGCAGTTACCTATTACAGGGGGCCGGCACCGGGGAGCTGTTTTTT.

This clone was recorded only once. The chain joins TRBV5-1 to TRBJ2-2; 9 bases are shared with TRBD2. The CDR3 is 16 residues long. Trimming at V came to 2 bases and at J to 8 bases, leaving 10 bases not matched to a gene. Germline values: CDR1 SGHRS, CDR2 YFSETQ. In nucleotides, the CDR3 is TGCGCCAGCAGCTTAACCGGGACTAGCCGCTCTGGGGAGCTGTTTTTT. It yields the protein CASSLTGTSRSGELFF.

V gene TRBV5-1 combines with J gene TRBJ2-6; TRBD2 is a possible D gene (5 bases). Trimming removed 1 base at V and 4 bases at J, with 9 bases between. The CDR3 is 15 residues long. The germline V gene has CDR1 SGHRS and CDR2 YFSETQ. The CDR3 DNA is TGCGCCAGCAGCTTGCGGGGTACAGGGGCCAACGTCCTGACTTTC. Its protein is CASSLRGTGANVLTF.

The rearrangement uses TRBV6-2 or TRBV6-3 and TRBJ2-4; TRBD1 aligns across 9 bases. V trimming: 5 bases; J trimming: 4 bases; junction bases outside the gene matches: 6. This CDR3 has 15 residues. Germline V gene lookup returns CDR1 MNHEY and CDR2 SVGEGT. Written as DNA, the CDR3 is TGTGCCAGCAGTCTAACCGGGACAGGGAAAAACATTCAGTACTTC. It codes for CASSLTGTGKNIQYF.

For this clone: Other DNA sequences in the sample encode the same CDR3. The V call is TRBV7-2, the J call TRBJ1-1, with 7 bases matching TRBD1. V dropped 3 bases and J dropped 1; count of bases not matched to a gene: 2. Germline lookup yields CDR1 SGHTA and CDR2 FQGNSA. The CDR3 is 14 residues long. CDR3 sequence (DNA): TGTGCCAGCAGCTTGCGACAGGGGAACACTGAAGCTTTCTTT. This encodes CASSLRQGNTEAFF. The entire variable domain, with the rest obtained from reference TRBV7-2 and TRBJ1-1, is as follows: GAGVSQSPSNKVTEKGKDVELRCDPISGHTALYWYRQSLGQGLEFLIYFQGNSAPDKSGLPSDRFSAERTGGSVSTLTIQRTQQEDSAVYLCASSLRQGNTEAFFGQGTRLTVV.

This clone appeared once. V is TRBV7-9 and J is TRBJ2-7; 9 nucleotides line up with TRBD1. The V gene's germline CDR1 is SEHNR and CDR2 FQNEAQ (reference sequence). V shed 5 bases, J shed 6 bases, and the junction held 5 bases outside the gene matches. This CDR3 is built from 13 residues. The chain's CDR3 is CASSPNRGLEQYF. DNA of the CDR3: TGTGCCAGCAGCCCCAACAGGGGGCTCGAGCAGTACTTC.

A word on this clone: Being one base from a much bigger clone, this may be a read error. Other DNA sequences in this specimen translate into the identical CDR3. The V and J genes are TRBV6-1 and TRBJ1-5; 9 nucleotides line up with TRBD1. Germline V gene sequence: CDR1 MNHNS, CDR2 SASEGT. The CDR3 totals 15 residues. CDR3 DNA sequence: TGTGCCAGCAGTGAAGGGGACAGGGAGATTCAGCCTCAGCATTTT. Translating it yields CASSEGDREIQPQHF.